This T cell receptor beta chain was captured by sequencing in a study of technical replicates of blood from a handful of donors. Here immunoSEQ multiplex PCR was the method, and the copy in TCRdb shows in-frame clones only, minus some. The sample yields about 80,000 clones, about 94% seen once. Per the germline V gene, CDR1 is SQVTM and CDR2 is ANQGSEA. V lost 6 bases and J lost 4; bases outside the gene matches: 10. The CDR3 extends over 15 amino acids. The clonotype originates from a human donor in good health. Specimen: T cells isolated from PBMCs. The chain uses TRBV29-1 and TRBJ2-1; 9 nucleotides agree with TRBD2. The CDR3 here is CSVRGRLAEYNEQFF. In DNA, the CDR3 is TGCAGCGTCAGGGGACGACTAGCGGAATACAATGAGCAGTTCTTC.